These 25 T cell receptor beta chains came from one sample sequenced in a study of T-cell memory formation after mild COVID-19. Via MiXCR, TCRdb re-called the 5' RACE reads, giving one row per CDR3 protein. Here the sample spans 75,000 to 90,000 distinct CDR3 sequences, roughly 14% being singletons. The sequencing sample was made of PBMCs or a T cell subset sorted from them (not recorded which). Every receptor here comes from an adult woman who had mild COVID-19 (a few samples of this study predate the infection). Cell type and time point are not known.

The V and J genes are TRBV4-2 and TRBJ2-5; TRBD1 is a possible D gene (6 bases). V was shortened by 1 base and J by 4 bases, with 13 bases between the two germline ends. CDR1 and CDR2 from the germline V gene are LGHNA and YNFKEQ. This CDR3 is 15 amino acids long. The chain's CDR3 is CASSQVTGIRETQYF. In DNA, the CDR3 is TGTGCCAGCAGCCAAGTAACAGGGATCAGAGAGACCCAGTACTTC.

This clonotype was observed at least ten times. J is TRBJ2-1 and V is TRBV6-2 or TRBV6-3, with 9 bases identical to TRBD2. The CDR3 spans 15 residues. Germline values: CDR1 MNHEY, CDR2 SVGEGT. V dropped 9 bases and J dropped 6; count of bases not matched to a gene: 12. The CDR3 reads CASRLPVREGNEQFF. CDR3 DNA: TGTGCCAGTCGTTTACCGGTGCGGGAGGGCAATGAGCAGTTCTTC.

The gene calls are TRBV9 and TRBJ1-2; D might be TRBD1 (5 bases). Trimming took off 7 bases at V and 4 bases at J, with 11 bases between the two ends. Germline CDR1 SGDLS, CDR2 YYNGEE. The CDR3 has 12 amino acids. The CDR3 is CASSWDSYGYTF. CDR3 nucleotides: TGTGCCAGCTCCTGGGACTCCTATGGCTACACCTTC.

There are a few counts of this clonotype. CDR3 in amino acids: CASSAGAPYEQYF. The CDR3 DNA follows: TGTGCCAGCAGTGCAGGGGCCCCCTACGAGCAGTACTTC. V gene TRBV6-1 combines with J gene TRBJ2-7; a possible D gene is TRBD1 (6 bases). The CDR3 totals 13 residues. V dropped 4 bases and J dropped 2 bases, with 9 bases sitting between them. Germline CDR1 reads MNHNS; CDR2 reads SASEGT.

CDR3 in amino acids: CASSQVGEKLFF. In DNA form, the CDR3 reads TGCGCCAGCAGCCAAGTGGGGGAAAAACTGTTTTTT. V usage is TRBV4-1 and J usage is TRBJ1-4; no clear D gene. The CDR3 is 12 residues long. Looked up from germline, CDR1 is MGHRA and CDR2 is YSYEKL. V was clipped by 1 base and J by 8 bases, with 5 bases between them.

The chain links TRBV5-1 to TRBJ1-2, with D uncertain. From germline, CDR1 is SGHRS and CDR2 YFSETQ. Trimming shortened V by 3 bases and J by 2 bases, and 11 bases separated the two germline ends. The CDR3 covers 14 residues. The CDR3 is CASSSDQRNYGYTF. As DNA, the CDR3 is TGCGCCAGCAGCTCAGATCAGCGAAACTATGGCTACACCTTC.

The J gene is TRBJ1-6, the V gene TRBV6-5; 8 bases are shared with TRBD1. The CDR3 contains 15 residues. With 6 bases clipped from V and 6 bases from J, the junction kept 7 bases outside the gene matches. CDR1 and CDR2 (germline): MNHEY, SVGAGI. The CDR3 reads CASSSGGRGNSPLHF. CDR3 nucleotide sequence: TGTGCCAGCAGCTCAGGGGGCCGGGGTAATTCACCCCTCCACTTT.

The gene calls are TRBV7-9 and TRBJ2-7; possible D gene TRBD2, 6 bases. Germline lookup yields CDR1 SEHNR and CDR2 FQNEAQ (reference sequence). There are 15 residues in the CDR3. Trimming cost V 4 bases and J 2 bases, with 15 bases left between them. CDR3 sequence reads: CASSSRGPLTYEQYF. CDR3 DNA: TGTGCCAGCAGCTCGCGGGGTCCTCTTACCTACGAGCAGTACTTC.

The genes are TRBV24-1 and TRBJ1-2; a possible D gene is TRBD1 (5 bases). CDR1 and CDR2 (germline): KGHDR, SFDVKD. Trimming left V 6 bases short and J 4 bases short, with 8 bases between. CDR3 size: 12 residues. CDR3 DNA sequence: TGTGCCACCAGTTCTGACAGCTATGGCTACACCTTC. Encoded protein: CATSSDSYGYTF.

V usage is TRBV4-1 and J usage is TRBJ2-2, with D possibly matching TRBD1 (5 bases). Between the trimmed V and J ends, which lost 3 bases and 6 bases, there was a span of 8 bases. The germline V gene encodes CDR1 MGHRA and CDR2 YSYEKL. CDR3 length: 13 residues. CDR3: CASSHSRAGELFF. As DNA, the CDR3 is TGCGCCAGCAGCCACTCCAGGGCCGGGGAGCTGTTTTTT.

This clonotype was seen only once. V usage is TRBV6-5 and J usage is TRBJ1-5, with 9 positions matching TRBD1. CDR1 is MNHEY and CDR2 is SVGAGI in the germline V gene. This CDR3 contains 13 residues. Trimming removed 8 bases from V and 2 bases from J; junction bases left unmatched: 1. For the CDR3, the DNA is TGTGCCAGCTGGACAGGGGGCAATCAGCCCCAGCATTTT. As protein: CASWTGGNQPQHF.

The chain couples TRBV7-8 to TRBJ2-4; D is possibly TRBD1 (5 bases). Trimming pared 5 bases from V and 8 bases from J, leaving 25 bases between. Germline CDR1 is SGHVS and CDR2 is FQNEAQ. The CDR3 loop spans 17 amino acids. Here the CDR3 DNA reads TGTGCCAGCAGCCCCGCCGCCCAGGGAATGGTTTGGGACATTCAGTACTTC. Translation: CASSPAAQGMVWDIQYF. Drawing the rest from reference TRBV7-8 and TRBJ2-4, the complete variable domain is GAGVSQSPRYKVAKRGQDVALRCDPISGHVSLFWYQQALGQGPEFLTYFQNEAQLDKSGLPSDRFFAERPEGSVSTLKIQRTQQEDSAVYLCASSPAAQGMVWDIQYFGAGTRLSVL.

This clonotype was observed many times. CDR3: CSARDPRIGTSGRTSSHEQYF. CDR3 nucleotide sequence: TGCAGTGCTAGAGATCCGAGGATCGGGACTAGCGGGAGAACATCGTCCCACGAGCAGTACTTC. V usage is TRBV20-1 and J usage is TRBJ2-7; the match to TRBD2 covers 14 bases. The CDR3 contains 21 residues. CDR1 DFQATT and CDR2 SNEGSKA come from the germline V gene (reference sequence). The V segment lost 0 bases and the J segment 5 bases; nucleotides outside the gene matches: 21.

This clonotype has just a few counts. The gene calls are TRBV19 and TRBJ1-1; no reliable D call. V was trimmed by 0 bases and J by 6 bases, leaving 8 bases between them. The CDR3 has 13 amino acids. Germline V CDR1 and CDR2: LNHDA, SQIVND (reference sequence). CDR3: CASSIEGWAEAFF. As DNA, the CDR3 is TGTGCCAGTAGTATAGAAGGGTGGGCTGAAGCTTTCTTT.

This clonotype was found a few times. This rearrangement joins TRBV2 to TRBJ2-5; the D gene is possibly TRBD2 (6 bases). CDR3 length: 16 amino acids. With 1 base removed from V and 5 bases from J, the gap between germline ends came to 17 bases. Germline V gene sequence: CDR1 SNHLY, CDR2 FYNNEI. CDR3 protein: CASSEGFSTSLETQYF. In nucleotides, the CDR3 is TGTGCCAGCAGTGAAGGCTTTTCGACTAGTTTGGAGACCCAGTACTTC. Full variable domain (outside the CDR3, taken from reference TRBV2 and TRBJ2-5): EPEVTQTPSHQVTQMGQEVILRCVPISNHLYFYWYRQILGQKVEFLVSFYNNEISEKSEIFDDQFSVERPDGSNFTLKIRSTKLEDSAMYFCASSEGFSTSLETQYFGPGTRLLVL.

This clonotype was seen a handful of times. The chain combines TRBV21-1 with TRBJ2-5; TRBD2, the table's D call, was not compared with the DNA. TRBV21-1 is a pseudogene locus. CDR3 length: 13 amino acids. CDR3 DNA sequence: TGTGCCAGCAGCGCCCTCAGACAAGAGACCCAGTACTTC. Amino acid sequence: CASSALRQETQYF.

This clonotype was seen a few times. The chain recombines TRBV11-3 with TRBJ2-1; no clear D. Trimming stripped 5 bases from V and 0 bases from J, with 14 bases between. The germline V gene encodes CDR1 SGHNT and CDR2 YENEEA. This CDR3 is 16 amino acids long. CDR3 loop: CASSDRSSSSYNEQFF. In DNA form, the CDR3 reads TGTGCCAGCAGCGATAGATCCTCAAGCTCCTACAATGAGCAGTTCTTC. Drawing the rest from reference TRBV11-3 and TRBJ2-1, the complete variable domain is EAGVVQSPRYKIIEKKQPVAFWCNPISGHNTLYWYLQNLGQGPELLIRYENEEAVDDSQLPKDRFSAERLKGVDSTLKIQPAELGDSAVYLCASSDRSSSSYNEQFFGPGTRLTVL.

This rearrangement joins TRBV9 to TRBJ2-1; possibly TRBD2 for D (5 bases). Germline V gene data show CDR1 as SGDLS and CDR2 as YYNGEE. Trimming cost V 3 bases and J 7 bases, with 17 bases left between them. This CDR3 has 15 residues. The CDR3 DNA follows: TGTGCCAGCAGCGACGGGAATTTAGGAACGAATGAGCAGTTCTTC. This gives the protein CASSDGNLGTNEQFF.

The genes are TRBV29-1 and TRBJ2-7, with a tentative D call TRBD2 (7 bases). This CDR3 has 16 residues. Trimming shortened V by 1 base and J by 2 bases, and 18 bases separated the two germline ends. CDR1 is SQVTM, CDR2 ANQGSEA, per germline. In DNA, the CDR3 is TGCAGCGTTGAAGCCTGGGGGGGGCTTAAGCCCTACGAGCAGTACTTC. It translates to CSVEAWGGLKPYEQYF.

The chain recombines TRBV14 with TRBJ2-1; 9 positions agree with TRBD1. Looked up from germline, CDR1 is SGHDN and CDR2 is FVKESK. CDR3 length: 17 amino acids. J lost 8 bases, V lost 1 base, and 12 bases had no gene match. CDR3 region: CASSQVMFGQGFHEQFF. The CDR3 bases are TGTGCCAGCAGCCAAGTAATGTTCGGACAGGGGTTTCATGAGCAGTTCTTC.

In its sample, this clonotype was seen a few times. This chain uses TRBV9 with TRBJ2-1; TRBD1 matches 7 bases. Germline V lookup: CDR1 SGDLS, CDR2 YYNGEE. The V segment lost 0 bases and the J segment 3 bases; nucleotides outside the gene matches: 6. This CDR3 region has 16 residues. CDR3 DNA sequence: TGTGCCAGCAGCGTAGAGACGGGACAGAGCTACAATGAGCAGTTCTTC. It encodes CASSVETGQSYNEQFF.

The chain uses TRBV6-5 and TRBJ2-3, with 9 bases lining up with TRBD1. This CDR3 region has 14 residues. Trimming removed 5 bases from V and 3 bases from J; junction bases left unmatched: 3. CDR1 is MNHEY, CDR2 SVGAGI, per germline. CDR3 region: CASSMGQGTDTQYF. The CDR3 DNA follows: TGTGCCAGCAGTATGGGACAGGGAACAGATACGCAGTATTTT.

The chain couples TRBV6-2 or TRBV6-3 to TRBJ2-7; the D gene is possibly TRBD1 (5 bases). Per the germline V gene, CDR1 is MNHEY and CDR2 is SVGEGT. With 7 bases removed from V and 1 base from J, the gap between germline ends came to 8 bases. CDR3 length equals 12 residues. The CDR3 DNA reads TGTGCCAGCATGCAGGGATCCTACGAGCAGTACTTC. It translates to CASMQGSYEQYF.

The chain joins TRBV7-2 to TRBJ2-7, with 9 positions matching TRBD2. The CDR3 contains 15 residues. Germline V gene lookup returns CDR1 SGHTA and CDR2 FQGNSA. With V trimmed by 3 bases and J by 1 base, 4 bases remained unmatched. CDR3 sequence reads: CASSFVAGGSYEQYF. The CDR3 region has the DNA TGTGCCAGCAGCTTTGTGGCGGGAGGGTCCTACGAGCAGTACTTC.

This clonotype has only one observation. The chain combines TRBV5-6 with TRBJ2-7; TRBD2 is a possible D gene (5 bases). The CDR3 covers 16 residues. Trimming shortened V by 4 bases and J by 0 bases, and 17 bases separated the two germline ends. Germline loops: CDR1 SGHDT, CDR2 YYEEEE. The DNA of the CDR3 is TGTGCCAGCAGCCGCGGGCAGAGACACCTCTCCTACGAGCAGTACTTC. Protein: CASSRGQRHLSYEQYF. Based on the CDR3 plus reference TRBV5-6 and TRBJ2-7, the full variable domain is DAGVTQSPTHLIKTRGQQVTLRCSPKSGHDTVSWYQQALGQGPQFIFQYYEEEERQRGNFPDRFSGHQFPNYSSELNVNALLLGDSALYLCASSRGQRHLSYEQYFGPGTRLTVT.